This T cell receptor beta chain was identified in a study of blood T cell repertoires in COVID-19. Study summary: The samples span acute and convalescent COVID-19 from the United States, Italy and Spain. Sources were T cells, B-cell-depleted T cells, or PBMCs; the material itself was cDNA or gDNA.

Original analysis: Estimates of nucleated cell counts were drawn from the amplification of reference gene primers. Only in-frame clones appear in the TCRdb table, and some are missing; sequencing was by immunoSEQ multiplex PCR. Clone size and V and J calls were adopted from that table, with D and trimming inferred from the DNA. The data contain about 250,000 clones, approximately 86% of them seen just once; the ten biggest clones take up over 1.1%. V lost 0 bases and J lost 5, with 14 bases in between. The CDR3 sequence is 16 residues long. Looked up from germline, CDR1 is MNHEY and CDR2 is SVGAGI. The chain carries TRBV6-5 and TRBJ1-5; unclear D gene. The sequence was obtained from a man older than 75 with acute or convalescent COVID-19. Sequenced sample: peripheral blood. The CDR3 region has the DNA TGTGCCAGCAGTTACTCGGAAGCCCCCGGGGATCAGCCCCAGCATTTT. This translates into CASSYSEAPGDQPQHF.